The 14 T cell receptor beta chains below all came from one sample that was sequenced in a study of CD8 T cells in Susac syndrome. Reverse transcription of roughly 0.5 to 1 ug RNA used random hexamers. One entry per CDR3 protein results from TCRdb running MiXCR on the immunoSEQ multiplex PCR reads. Here the sample spans approximately 68,000 distinct CDR3 sequences, just under 95% being singletons. The specimen was CD8+ T cells from PBMCs. Receptors originate from a human donor with multiple sclerosis.

This CDR3 reads CATSAGRRDEQFF. CDR3 DNA: TGTGCCACCTCCGCTGGAAGGAGGGATGAGCAGTTCTTC. The J gene is TRBJ2-1, the V gene TRBV15; D might be TRBD2 (6 bases). This CDR3 region has 13 residues. Germline V gene lookup returns CDR1 LNHNV and CDR2 YYDKDF (reference sequence). Trimming took off 8 bases at V and 8 bases at J, with 16 bases between the two ends.

V is TRBV27 and J is TRBJ2-5, with D unresolved. The CDR3 totals 10 residues. V shed 8 bases and J shed 1 base, with 2 bases lying between them. Germline lookup yields CDR1 MNHEY and CDR2 SMNVEV (reference sequence). CDR3 sequence reads: CASGQETQYF. CDR3 DNA: TGTGCCAGCGGCCAAGAGACCCAGTACTTC.

The chain uses TRBV13 and TRBJ2-7; D tentatively fits TRBD1 or TRBD2 (5 bases each). Trimming took off 5 bases at V and 6 bases at J, with 8 bases between the two ends. The germline V gene has CDR1 PRHDT and CDR2 FYEKMQ (reference sequence). The CDR3 covers 11 residues. The CDR3 sequence is CASSRGVEQYF. DNA for the CDR3: TGTGCCAGCAGCCGAGGGGTCGAGCAGTACTTC.

This clonotype appeared once. Written as DNA, the CDR3 is TGCGCCAGCAGCTTTTCAGGGGATGGCTACACCTTC. It codes for CASSFSGDGYTF. This chain links TRBV5-1 with TRBJ1-2, with a tentative D call TRBD1 (6 bases). The CDR3 sequence is 12 residues long. CDR1 SGHRS and CDR2 YFSETQ come from the germline V gene. V lost 2 bases, J lost 6 bases, and 8 bases lay in between.

This chain links TRBV4-2 with TRBJ2-7; possibly TRBD2 for D (5 bases). V dropped 6 bases and J dropped 0 bases, with 15 bases sitting between them. The CDR3 is 15 residues long. Per germline, CDR1 LGHNA and CDR2 YNFKEQ. CDR3 bases: TGTGCCAGCAGTTTCGAGGACTTTTCCTCCTACGAGCAGTACTTC. Protein product: CASSFEDFSSYEQYF.

The chain recombines TRBV12-3 or TRBV12-4 with TRBJ2-7, with D perhaps matching TRBD2 (5 bases). CDR3 size: 14 residues. V was pared by 0 bases and J by 5 bases, with 11 bases between. The CDR3 spells CASSLALGSHEQYF. The CDR3 bases are TGTGCCAGCAGTTTAGCGCTAGGGAGTCACGAGCAGTACTTC.

About this clonotype itself: A junction boundary mismatches the germline segment, possibly from a read error. CDR3 coding DNA: TGCAGCCTTGAAAGTAGGGACCTAAAAACGGGGGGCTACACCTTC. This sequence encodes CSLESRDLKTGGYTF. V gene TRBV29-1 combines with J gene TRBJ1-2; tentative D call: TRBD1 (5 bases). The CDR3 is 15 amino acids. Germline V gene data show CDR1 as SQVTM and CDR2 as ANQGSEA.

V gene TRBV20-1 combines with J gene TRBJ2-5; possibly TRBD2 for D (5 bases). The germline V and J ends were trimmed by 1 base and 4 bases, with 7 bases remaining between them. Per germline, CDR1 DFQATT and CDR2 SNEGSKA (reference sequence). This CDR3 is built from 12 residues. The CDR3 sequence: CSARGGVETQYF. CDR3 nucleotide sequence: TGCAGTGCTAGAGGGGGAGTAGAGACCCAGTACTTC.

J is TRBJ2-5 and V is TRBV27; a weak D match, TRBD1 (6 bases). Deletions cut 5 bases from V and 7 bases from J, with 17 bases between. CDR1 and CDR2 (germline): MNHEY, SMNVEV (reference sequence). This CDR3 is 14 amino acids long. The CDR3 DNA reads as TGTGCCAGCAGTCCCAGCGACAGGCCAGGGACCCAGTACTTC. It specifies CASSPSDRPGTQYF.

The chain is built from TRBV29-1 and TRBJ2-1, with 11 bases that match TRBD2. Trimming at V came to 7 bases and at J to 5 bases, leaving 7 bases not matched to a gene. The germline gives CDR1 SQVTM, CDR2 ANQGSEA. This CDR3 region has 14 residues. CDR3 amino acids: CSAEPGLADNEQFF. CDR3 DNA: TGCAGCGCGGAACCGGGACTAGCGGACAATGAGCAGTTCTTC.

V is TRBV20-1 and J is TRBJ2-1, with TRBD2 identical over 10 bases. The V gene end was trimmed by 1 base and the J gene end by 8 bases; junction bases not matched to a gene: 5. The CDR3 covers 14 residues. Germline assignment: CDR1 DFQATT and CDR2 SNEGSKA (reference sequence). DNA for the CDR3: TGCAGTGCTAGAGCGGGACTAGCGTTCGATGAGCAGTTCTTC. This sequence encodes CSARAGLAFDEQFF.

This chain links TRBV6-6 with TRBJ2-6; no clear D. This CDR3 contains 16 residues. Trimming shortened V by 8 bases and J by 2 bases, and 16 bases separated the two germline ends. Per the germline V gene, CDR1 is MNHNY and CDR2 is SVGAGI (reference sequence). The CDR3 coding sequence is TGTGCCAGCGGTAATCCATCCACAACTGGGGCCAACGTCCTGACTTTC. Protein product: CASGNPSTTGANVLTF.

This chain connects TRBV7-9 to TRBJ2-2; D possibly matches TRBD1 or TRBD2 (6 bases each). Trimming left V 4 bases short and J 0 bases short, with 9 bases between. Germline V gene sequence: CDR1 SEHNR, CDR2 FQNEAQ (reference sequence). CDR3 size: 15 residues. Here the CDR3 reads CASSWGASNTGELFF. Written as DNA, the CDR3 is TGTGCCAGCAGCTGGGGGGCTTCGAACACCGGGGAGCTGTTTTTT. Based on the CDR3 plus reference TRBV7-9 and TRBJ2-2, the full variable domain is DTGVSQNPRHKITKRGQNVTFRCDPISEHNRLYWYRQTLGQGPEFLTYFQNEAQLEKSRLLSDRFSAERPKGSFSTLEIQRTEQGDSAMYLCASSWGASNTGELFFGEGSRLTVL.

To note about this clonotype: At one of its ends the junction is not consistent with the germline gene, which may arise from a read error. The rearrangement links TRBV5-1 to TRBJ1-5; 8 nucleotides line up with TRBD1. Germline CDR1 is SGHRS and CDR2 is YFSETQ. The CDR3 extends over 16 amino acids. The CDR3 loop reads CASRLGGDRGFQPQHF. DNA for the CDR3: TGCGCCAGCAGGTTGGGTGGCGACAGGGGATTCCAGCCCCAGCATTTT.